These 30 T cell receptor beta chains came from one sample sequenced in a study of cytomegalovirus exposure and HLA in healthy donors. PCR used 60 Vbeta primers and 13 Jbeta primers. Assay used: immunoSEQ multiplex PCR; TCRdb lists only in-frame clones, some missing. The sample has 130,000 to 150,000 clones; around 80% are singletons. The sequenced material came from PBMCs. The receptors here all came from a man in his forties in good health and CMV-seropositive.

The chain links TRBV28 to TRBJ1-5, with 7 bases fitting TRBD1. In germline, CDR1 is MDHEN, CDR2 SYDVKM. The V segment lost 5 bases and the J segment 6 bases; nucleotides outside the gene matches: 10. The CDR3 extends over 15 amino acids. This CDR3 reads CASSPVDRASQPQHF. CDR3 bases: TGTGCCAGCAGTCCCGTCGACAGGGCGAGTCAGCCCCAGCATTTT.

The chain couples TRBV29-1 to TRBJ2-1; TRBD2 matches 13 bases. The germline V gene has CDR1 SQVTM and CDR2 ANQGSEA. J lost 8 bases, V lost 1 base, and 2 bases had no gene match. The CDR3 totals 14 residues. CDR3 amino acids: CSVEGTSGSDEQFF. The CDR3, as DNA: TGCAGCGTTGAAGGGACTAGCGGGAGCGATGAGCAGTTCTTC.

The chain combines TRBV4-1 with TRBJ1-2; no clear D. This CDR3 has 14 amino acids. CDR1 and CDR2 from the germline V gene are MGHRA and YSYEKL. V was clipped by 2 bases and J by 8 bases, with 15 bases between them. The CDR3 spells CASSQFPILGGYTF. In DNA form, the CDR3 reads TGCGCCAGCAGCCAATTCCCTATACTAGGCGGCTACACCTTC.

This chain connects TRBV2 to TRBJ2-7; D is uncertain. The CDR3 loop spans 13 amino acids. Deletions cut 4 bases from V and 6 bases from J, with 13 bases between. Germline-derived CDR1 and CDR2 are SNHLY and FYNNEI. The CDR3 reads CASSVPPRGEQYF. The CDR3 DNA reads TGTGCCAGCAGTGTCCCGCCCCGCGGCGAGCAGTACTTC.

This chain joins TRBV29-1 and TRBJ2-7, with 9 bases identical to TRBD2. CDR3 length equals 15 residues. J gave up 6 bases and V 7 bases, and 16 bases lay outside the gene matches. The germline gives CDR1 SQVTM, CDR2 ANQGSEA. The CDR3 DNA reads as TGCAGCGCGCGGGAAGCGGGAGGCGCGGTGGGCGAGCAGTACTTC. Residues: CSAREAGGAVGEQYF.

The V call is TRBV28, the J call TRBJ1-5; tentatively, D is TRBD1 (6 bases). The CDR3 sequence is 15 residues long. Per germline, CDR1 MDHEN and CDR2 SYDVKM. Between the trimmed V and J ends, which lost 7 bases and 5 bases, there was a span of 18 bases. The CDR3 region has the DNA TGTGCCAGCATCTCCCCAGGCCAGGGGTATCAGCCCCAGCATTTT. It codes for CASISPGQGYQPQHF.

The chain uses TRBV27 and TRBJ1-1; possible D gene TRBD1, 6 bases. With 6 bases removed from V and 6 bases from J, the gap between germline ends came to 17 bases. The V gene's germline CDR1 is MNHEY and CDR2 SMNVEV (reference sequence). The CDR3 is 14 amino acids. The CDR3 DNA reads TGTGCCAGCAGGAGGACAGTCAGAAACTCTGAAGCTTTCTTT. Its protein is CASRRTVRNSEAFF.

This chain joins TRBV2 and TRBJ2-1; TRBD1 matches 9 bases. The CDR3 is 13 residues long. V trimming: 1 base; J trimming: 9 bases; junction bases outside the gene matches: 1. Germline CDR1 reads SNHLY; CDR2 reads FYNNEI. The CDR3 DNA sequence: TGTGCCAGCAGTGAAGGGACAGGGGCTGAGCAGTTCTTC. It codes for CASSEGTGAEQFF.

This rearrangement joins TRBV19 to TRBJ1-3, with TRBD1 matching 7 bases. Unmatched junction bases numbered 14, after V lost 10 bases and J lost 2 bases. The CDR3 is made up of 16 amino acids. CDR1 is LNHDA, CDR2 SQIVND, per germline (reference sequence). CDR3 sequence (DNA): TGTGCCATTACGGGGGCAGGGGGTTGTACTGGAAACACCATATATTTT. Its translation: CAITGAGGCTGNTIYF. The full variable domain, completed using reference TRBV19 and TRBJ1-3, is DGGITQSPKYLFRKEGQNVTLSCEQNLNHDAMYWYRQDPGQGLRLIYYSQIVNDFQKGDIAEGYSVSREKKESFPLTVTSAQKNPTAFYLCAITGAGGCTGNTIYFGEGSWLTVV.

V is TRBV7-2 and J is TRBJ1-4, with D tentatively TRBD1 (6 bases). This CDR3 has 15 residues. From germline, CDR1 is SGHTA and CDR2 FQGNSA. The ends were cut back, 5 bases at V and 3 bases at J, with 13 bases in the middle. The CDR3 spells CASSPGGGSNEKLFF. The CDR3 DNA reads TGTGCCAGCAGCCCCGGGGGGGGCTCTAATGAAAAACTGTTTTTT.

This chain links TRBV11-2 with TRBJ1-3; 7 bases fit TRBD1. From germline, CDR1 is SGHAT and CDR2 FQNNGV. V was clipped by 4 bases and J by 4 bases; unmatched bases: 7. The CDR3 spans 15 residues. The CDR3 reads CASSSQTGWGNTIYF. The CDR3 region has the DNA TGTGCCAGCAGCTCCCAGACAGGGTGGGGAAACACCATATATTTT.

The rearrangement joins TRBV19 to TRBJ1-1; D not certain. This CDR3 has 14 residues. Germline V gene lookup returns CDR1 LNHDA and CDR2 SQIVND (reference sequence). Trimming took off 7 bases at V and 1 base at J, with 13 bases between the two ends. This CDR3 is CASTKGGRNTEAFF. For the CDR3, the DNA is TGTGCCAGTACTAAGGGAGGGCGGAACACTGAAGCTTTCTTT.

This clone was detected once. The rearrangement links TRBV11-2 to TRBJ2-3, with D perhaps TRBD2 (6 bases). V was cut by 5 bases and J by 0 bases, with 15 bases left in between. The CDR3 is 16 amino acids. Germline V gives CDR1 SGHAT, CDR2 FQNNGV. The CDR3 DNA reads as TGTGCCAGCAGCCGGCCGGGGGAAACTAGCACAGATACGCAGTATTTT. Its protein product is CASSRPGETSTDTQYF.

The V gene is TRBV5-6, the J gene TRBJ2-7; 9 bases agree with TRBD2. Germline-derived CDR1 and CDR2 are SGHDT and YYEEEE. This CDR3 comprises 16 residues. The junction had 8 bases not matched to a gene; V was cut back by 2 bases and J by 2 bases. CDR3 sequence reads: CASSFRAGGPAYEQYF. CDR3 DNA sequence: TGTGCCAGCAGCTTTCGGGCGGGAGGGCCTGCCTACGAGCAGTACTTC.

The count of this clone is one. This sequence joins TRBV6-5 and TRBJ1-2; D is perhaps TRBD1 (6 bases). The V gene lost 4 bases and the J gene lost 2 bases, with 8 bases spanning the gap. This CDR3 is 13 amino acids long. The germline gives CDR1 MNHEY, CDR2 SVGAGI. The CDR3 DNA is TGTGCCAGCAGTTCTACAGGGAACTATGGCTACACCTTC. It is translated as CASSSTGNYGYTF.

This chain uses TRBV4-3 with TRBJ1-3; TRBD1 matches at 8 bases. This CDR3 region has 14 residues. Germline V lookup: CDR1 LGHNA, CDR2 YSLEER. Losses at the gene ends were 5 bases for V and 0 bases for J; bases not matched to a gene: 0. The CDR3 loop reads CASSGTGSGNTIYF. In DNA, the CDR3 is TGCGCCAGCAGCGGGACAGGCTCTGGAAACACCATATATTTT.

The chain uses TRBV30 and TRBJ2-5; 10 nucleotides line up with TRBD1. The J call may not be correct, given that the DNA end is closer to TRBJ2-7. CDR3 size: 15 residues. The V gene's germline CDR1 is GTSNPN and CDR2 SVGIG (reference sequence). CDR3 protein: CAWSIGTGEAYEQYF. The CDR3 DNA reads TGTGCCTGGAGTATAGGGACAGGGGAGGCGTACGAGCAGTACTTC.

This clone was detected a few times. The chain employs TRBV30 and TRBJ1-4, with 7 nucleotides matching TRBD1. Unmatched junction bases numbered 8, after V lost 3 bases and J lost 7 bases. The CDR3 is 14 residues long. Germline V gives CDR1 GTSNPN, CDR2 SVGIG (reference sequence). The CDR3 is CAWSPRGLAEKLFF. The CDR3 nucleotides are TGTGCCTGGAGCCCTAGGGGGCTAGCTGAAAAACTGTTTTTT.

The J gene is TRBJ2-5, the V gene TRBV6-6; D remains unclear. The ends were cut back, 3 bases at V and 5 bases at J, with 10 bases in the middle. CDR3 size: 13 residues. Germline CDR1 is MNHNY and CDR2 is SVGAGI (reference sequence). In nucleotides, the CDR3 is TGTGCCAGCAGTTATATGCATCGGGAGACCCAGTACTTC. Its protein product is CASSYMHRETQYF.

This clone was counted once. The V and J genes are TRBV14 and TRBJ1-1; no definite D call. CDR3 length equals 13 residues. V dropped 4 bases and J dropped 3 bases, with 9 bases sitting between them. CDR1 is SGHDN, CDR2 FVKESK, per germline. The CDR3 bases are TGTGCCAGCAGCCCGACTACGTACACTGAAGCTTTCTTT. Residues: CASSPTTYTEAFF.

The J gene is TRBJ2-3, the V gene TRBV7-2; 10 positions agree with TRBD2. Trimming cost V 4 bases and J 3 bases; bases outside gene matches: 10. CDR3 size: 17 residues. From germline, CDR1 is SGHTA and CDR2 FQGNSA. The CDR3 spells CASSSTLLAGRTDTQYF. The CDR3 nucleotides read TGTGCCAGCAGCTCGACCTTACTAGCGGGAAGAACAGATACGCAGTATTTT.

Concerning this clone itself: Other DNA sequences in the same sample also yield this CDR3. The chain combines TRBV5-1 with TRBJ2-7; 9 positions agree with TRBD1. V lost 0 bases, J lost 2 bases, and 0 bases stayed unmatched. Germline V gene data show CDR1 as SGHRS and CDR2 as YFSETQ. The CDR3 is 14 amino acids. In nucleotides, the CDR3 is TGCGCCAGCAGCTTGGGACAGGGGGCCTACGAGCAGTACTTC. Protein: CASSLGQGAYEQYF. Supplemented by reference TRBV5-1 and TRBJ2-7, the full variable domain reads KAGVTQTPRYLIKTRGQQVTLSCSPISGHRSVSWYQQTPGQGLQFLFEYFSETQRNKGNFPGRFSGRQFSNSRSEMNVSTLELGDSALYLCASSLGQGAYEQYFGPGTRLTVT.

The chain employs TRBV5-1 and TRBJ2-2, with a tentative D call TRBD2 (5 bases). The V gene lost 0 bases and the J gene lost 0 bases, with 9 bases spanning the gap. The V gene's germline CDR1 is SGHRS and CDR2 YFSETQ. The CDR3 runs 16 residues. The CDR3 sequence is CASSLAPGTNTGELFF. CDR3 coding DNA: TGCGCCAGCAGCTTGGCCCCGGGGACGAACACCGGGGAGCTGTTTTTT. The full variable domain, in which reference TRBV5-1 and TRBJ2-2 provide the parts outside the CDR3, is KAGVTQTPRYLIKTRGQQVTLSCSPISGHRSVSWYQQTPGQGLQFLFEYFSETQRNKGNFPGRFSGRQFSNSRSEMNVSTLELGDSALYLCASSLAPGTNTGELFFGEGSRLTVL.

The chain recombines TRBV11-2 with TRBJ1-1, with no clear D. Trimming took off 4 bases at V and 5 bases at J, with 11 bases between the two ends. The CDR3 totals 13 residues. Germline CDR1 reads SGHAT; CDR2 reads FQNNGV. DNA of the CDR3: TGTGCCAGCAGCTCCGCGGTGTGGACTGAAGCTTTCTTT. This translates into CASSSAVWTEAFF.

This sequence joins TRBV2 and TRBJ1-1, with 8 bases identical to TRBD1. Germline V gene data show CDR1 as SNHLY and CDR2 as FYNNEI. The V segment lost 2 bases and the J segment 6 bases; nucleotides outside the gene matches: 17. The CDR3 sequence is 18 residues long. Written as DNA, the CDR3 is TGTGCCAGCAGTGAACGGGCAGGGGGCTTGAGGAGCAACGCTGAAGCTTTCTTT. It codes for CASSERAGGLRSNAEAFF.

The chain links TRBV30 to TRBJ1-5; no clear D. Germline loops: CDR1 GTSNPN, CDR2 SVGIG (reference sequence). This CDR3 is built from 14 residues. V was shortened by 5 bases and J by 7 bases, with 18 bases between the two germline ends. The CDR3 sequence: CAWGGERVGQPQHF. DNA for the CDR3: TGTGCCTGGGGTGGTGAGAGGGTAGGCCAGCCCCAGCATTTT.

The chain's CDR3 is CASRPTSGGAQYF. In nucleotides, the CDR3 is TGTGCCAGCAGGCCGACTAGCGGGGGAGCGCAGTATTTT. This sequence joins TRBV4-2 and TRBJ2-3, with 12 bases aligning to TRBD2. V dropped 6 bases and J dropped 10; count of bases not matched to a gene: 5. The CDR3 spans 13 residues. Germline CDR1 LGHNA, CDR2 YNFKEQ.

V usage is TRBV28 and J usage is TRBJ2-7, with 7 positions matching TRBD1. Germline CDR1 is MDHEN and CDR2 is SYDVKM. CDR3 length equals 15 residues. The J segment lost 0 bases and the V segment lost 6 bases, leaving 8 bases of the junction unmatched. The CDR3 DNA is TGTGCCAGCAGGCCAGGGGGTGGTTACTCCTACGAGCAGTACTTC. The encoded protein is CASRPGGGYSYEQYF.

The chain joins TRBV15 to TRBJ1-4, with TRBD1 matching over 9 bases. This CDR3 region has 16 residues. With V trimmed by 2 bases and J by 5 bases, 6 bases remained unmatched. Germline V CDR1 and CDR2: LNHNV, YYDKDF (reference sequence). The CDR3 nucleotides are TGTGCCACCAGCAGATCCCCCGGGACAGGGAATGAAAAACTGTTTTTT. Residues: CATSRSPGTGNEKLFF. Using reference TRBV15 and TRBJ1-4 for the parts outside the CDR3, the full variable domain is DAMVIQNPRYQVTQFGKPVTLSCSQTLNHNVMYWYQQKSSQAPKLLFHYYDKDFNNEADTPDNFQSRRPNTSFCFLDIRSPGLGDTAMYLCATSRSPGTGNEKLFFGSGTQLSVL.

This chain links TRBV2 with TRBJ1-5; tentatively, D is TRBD1 (6 bases). CDR3 length: 15 residues. Germline values: CDR1 SNHLY, CDR2 FYNNEI. Trimming removed 1 base from V and 1 base from J, with 8 bases in between. This chain's CDR3 is CASSEGGRSNQPQHF. The CDR3 bases are TGTGCCAGCAGTGAAGGGGGGCGAAGCAATCAGCCCCAGCATTTT. The whole variable domain, filled in from reference TRBV2 and TRBJ1-5, reads EPEVTQTPSHQVTQMGQEVILRCVPISNHLYFYWYRQILGQKVEFLVSFYNNEISEKSEIFDDQFSVERPDGSNFTLKIRSTKLEDSAMYFCASSEGGRSNQPQHFGDGTRLSIL.